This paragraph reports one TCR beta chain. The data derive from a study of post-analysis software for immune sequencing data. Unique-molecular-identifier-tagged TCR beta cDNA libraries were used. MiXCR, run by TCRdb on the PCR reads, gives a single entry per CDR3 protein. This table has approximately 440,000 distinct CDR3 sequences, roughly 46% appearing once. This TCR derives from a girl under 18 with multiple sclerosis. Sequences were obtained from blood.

CDR3 sequence (DNA): TGTGCCAGCAGCTTAAAACAGGGGACTGAAGCTTTCTTT. Amino acid sequence: CASSLKQGTEAFF. This chain uses TRBV7-2 with TRBJ1-1; 7 nucleotides line up with TRBD1. This CDR3 has 13 amino acids. V gave up 2 bases and J gave up 5 bases; unmatched junction bases: 2. The germline V gene has CDR1 SGHTA and CDR2 FQGNSA.